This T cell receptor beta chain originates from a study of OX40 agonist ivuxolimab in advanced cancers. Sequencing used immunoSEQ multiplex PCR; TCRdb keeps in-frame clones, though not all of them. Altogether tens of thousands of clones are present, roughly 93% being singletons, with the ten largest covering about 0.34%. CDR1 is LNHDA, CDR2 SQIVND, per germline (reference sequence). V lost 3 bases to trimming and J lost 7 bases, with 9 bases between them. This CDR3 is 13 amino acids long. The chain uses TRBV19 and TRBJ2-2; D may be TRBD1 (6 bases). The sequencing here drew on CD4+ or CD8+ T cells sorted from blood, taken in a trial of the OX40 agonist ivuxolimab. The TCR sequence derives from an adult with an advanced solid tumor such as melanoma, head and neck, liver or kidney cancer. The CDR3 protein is CASSMGANGELFF. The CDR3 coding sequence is TGTGCCAGTAGTATGGGGGCAAACGGGGAGCTGTTTTTT.